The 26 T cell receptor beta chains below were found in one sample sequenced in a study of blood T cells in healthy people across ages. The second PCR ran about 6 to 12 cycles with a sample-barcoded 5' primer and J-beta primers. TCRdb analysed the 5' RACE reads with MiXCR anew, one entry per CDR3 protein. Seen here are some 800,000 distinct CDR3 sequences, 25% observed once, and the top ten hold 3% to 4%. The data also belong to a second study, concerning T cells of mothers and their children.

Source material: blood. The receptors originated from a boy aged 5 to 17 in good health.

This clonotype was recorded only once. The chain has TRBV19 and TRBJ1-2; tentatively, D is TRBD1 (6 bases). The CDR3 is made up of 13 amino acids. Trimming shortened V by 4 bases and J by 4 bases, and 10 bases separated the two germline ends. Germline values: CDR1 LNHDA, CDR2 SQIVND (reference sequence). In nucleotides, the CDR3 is TGTGCCAGTAGTAGACAGGCCGCCTATGGCTACACCTTC. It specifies CASSRQAAYGYTF.

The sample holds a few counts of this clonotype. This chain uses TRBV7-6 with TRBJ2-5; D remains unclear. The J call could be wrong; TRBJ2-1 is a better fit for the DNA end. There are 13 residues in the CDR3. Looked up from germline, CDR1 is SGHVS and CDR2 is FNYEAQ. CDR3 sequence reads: CASSFPDYNEQFF. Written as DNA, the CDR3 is TGTGCCAGCAGCTTCCCGGACTACAATGAGCAGTTCTTC.

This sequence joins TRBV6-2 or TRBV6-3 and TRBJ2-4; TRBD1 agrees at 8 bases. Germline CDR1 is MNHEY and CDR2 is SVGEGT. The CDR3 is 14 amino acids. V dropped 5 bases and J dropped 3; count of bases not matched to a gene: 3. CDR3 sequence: CASSETGVKNIQYF. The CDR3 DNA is TGTGCCAGCAGTGAGACAGGGGTCAAAAACATTCAGTACTTC.

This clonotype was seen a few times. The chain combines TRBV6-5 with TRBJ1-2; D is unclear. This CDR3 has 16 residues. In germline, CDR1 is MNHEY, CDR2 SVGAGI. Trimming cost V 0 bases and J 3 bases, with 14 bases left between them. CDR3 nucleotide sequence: TGTGCCAGCAGTTACTCGAGGGTGGACTCCTACTATGGCTACACCTTC. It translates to CASSYSRVDSYYGYTF.

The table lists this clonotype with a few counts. In DNA form, the CDR3 reads TGTGCCAGCAGTGACCAGGGCTCTGGAAACACCATATATTTT. This codes for CASSDQGSGNTIYF. V gene TRBV25-1 combines with J gene TRBJ1-3, with TRBD1 as a possible D gene (5 bases). The CDR3 has 14 amino acids. CDR1 and CDR2 from the germline V gene are MGHDK and SYGVNS. Trimming took off 3 bases at V and 0 bases at J, with 6 bases between the two ends. Drawing the rest from reference TRBV25-1 and TRBJ1-3, the complete variable domain is EADIYQTPRYLVIGTGKKITLECSQTMGHDKMYWYQQDPGMELHLIHYSYGVNSTEKGDLSSESTVSRIRTEHFPLTLESARPSHTSQYLCASSDQGSGNTIYFGEGSWLTVV.

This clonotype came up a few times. CDR3 amino acids: CASSDRTSQETQYF. DNA for the CDR3: TGTGCCAGCAGTGACCGGACTAGTCAAGAGACCCAGTACTTC. This chain links TRBV6-1 with TRBJ2-5; 7 bases fit TRBD2. The CDR3 runs 14 residues. Germline assignment: CDR1 MNHNS and CDR2 SASEGT. V gave up 3 bases and J gave up 2 bases; unmatched junction bases: 3.

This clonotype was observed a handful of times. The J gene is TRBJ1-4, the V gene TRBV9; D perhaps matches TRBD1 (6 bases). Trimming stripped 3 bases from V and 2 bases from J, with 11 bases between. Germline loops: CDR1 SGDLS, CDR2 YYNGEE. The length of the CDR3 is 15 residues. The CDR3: CASSDPGGTNEKLFF. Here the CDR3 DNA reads TGTGCCAGCAGCGATCCGGGGGGCACTAATGAAAAACTGTTTTTT.

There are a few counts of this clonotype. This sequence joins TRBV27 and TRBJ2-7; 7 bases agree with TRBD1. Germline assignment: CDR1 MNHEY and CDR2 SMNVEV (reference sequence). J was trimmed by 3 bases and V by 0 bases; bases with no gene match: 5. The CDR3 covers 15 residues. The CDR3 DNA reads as TGTGCCAGCAGTTTATCCCCGGGACAGAACTACGAGCAGTACTTC. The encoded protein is CASSLSPGQNYEQYF.

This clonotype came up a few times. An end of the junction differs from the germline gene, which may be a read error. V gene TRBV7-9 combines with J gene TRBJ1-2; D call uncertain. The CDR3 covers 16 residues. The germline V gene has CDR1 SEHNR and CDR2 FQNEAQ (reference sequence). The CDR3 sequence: CACSLALHTPNYGYTF. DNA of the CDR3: TGTGCCTGCAGCTTAGCTCTCCATACCCCTAACTATGGCTACACCTTC.

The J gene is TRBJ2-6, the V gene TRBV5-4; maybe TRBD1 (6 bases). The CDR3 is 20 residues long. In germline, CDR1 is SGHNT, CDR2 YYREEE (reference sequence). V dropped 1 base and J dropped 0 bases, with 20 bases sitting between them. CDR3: CASSLLGAGQIVSGANVLTF. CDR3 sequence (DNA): TGTGCCAGCAGCTTGTTAGGGGCCGGACAGATTGTCTCTGGGGCCAACGTCCTGACTTTC.

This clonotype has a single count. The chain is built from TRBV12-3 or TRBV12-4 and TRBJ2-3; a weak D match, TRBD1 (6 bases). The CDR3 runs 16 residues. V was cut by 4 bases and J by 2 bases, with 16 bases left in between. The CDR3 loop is CASSYPGTHATDTQYF. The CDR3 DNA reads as TGTGCCAGCAGTTACCCCGGGACACACGCCACAGATACGCAGTATTTT.

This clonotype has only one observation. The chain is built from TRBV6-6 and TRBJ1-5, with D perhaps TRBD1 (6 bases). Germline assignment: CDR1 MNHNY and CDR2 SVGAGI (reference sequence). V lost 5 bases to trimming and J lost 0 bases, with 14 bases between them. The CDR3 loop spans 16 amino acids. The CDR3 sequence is CASSRQDPCSNQPQHF. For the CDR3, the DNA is TGTGCCAGCAGTCGACAGGACCCCTGTAGCAATCAGCCCCAGCATTTT.

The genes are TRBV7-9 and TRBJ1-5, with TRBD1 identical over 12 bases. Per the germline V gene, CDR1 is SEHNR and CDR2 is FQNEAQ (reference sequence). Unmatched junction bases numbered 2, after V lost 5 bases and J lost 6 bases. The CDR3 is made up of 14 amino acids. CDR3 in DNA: TGTGCCAGCAGCCCGGGACAGGGGGCTCAGCCCCAGCATTTT. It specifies CASSPGQGAQPQHF.

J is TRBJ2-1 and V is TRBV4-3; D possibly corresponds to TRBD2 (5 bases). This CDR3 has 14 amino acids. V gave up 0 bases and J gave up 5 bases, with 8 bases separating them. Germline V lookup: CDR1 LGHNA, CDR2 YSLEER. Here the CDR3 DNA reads TGCGCCAGCAGCCAAGATAGGACTGACAATGAGCAGTTCTTC. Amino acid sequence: CASSQDRTDNEQFF.

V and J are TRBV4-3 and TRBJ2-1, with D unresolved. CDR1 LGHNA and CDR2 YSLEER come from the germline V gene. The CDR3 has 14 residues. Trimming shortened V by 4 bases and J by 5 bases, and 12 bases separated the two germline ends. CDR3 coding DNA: TGCGCCAGCAGCCCCCCGAATGTCAACAATGAGCAGTTCTTC. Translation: CASSPPNVNNEQFF.

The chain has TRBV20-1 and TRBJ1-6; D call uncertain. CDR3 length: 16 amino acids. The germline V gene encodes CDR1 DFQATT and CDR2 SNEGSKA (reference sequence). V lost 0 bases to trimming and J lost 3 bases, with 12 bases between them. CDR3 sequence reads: CSARESEGLYNSPLHF. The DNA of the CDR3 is TGCAGTGCTAGAGAATCGGAGGGCCTCTATAATTCACCCCTCCACTTT.

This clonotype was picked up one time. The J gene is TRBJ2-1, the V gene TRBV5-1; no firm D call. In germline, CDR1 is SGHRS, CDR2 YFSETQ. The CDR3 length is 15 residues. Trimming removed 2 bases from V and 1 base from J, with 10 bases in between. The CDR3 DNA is TGCGCCAGCAGCTTTCTCGCGGAGTCCTACAATGAGCAGTTCTTC. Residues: CASSFLAESYNEQFF.

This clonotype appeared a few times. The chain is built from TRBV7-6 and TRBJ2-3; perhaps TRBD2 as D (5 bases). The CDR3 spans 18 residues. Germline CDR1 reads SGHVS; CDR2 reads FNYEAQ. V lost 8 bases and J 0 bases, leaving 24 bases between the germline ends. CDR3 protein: CASSRKEVGYTSTDTQYF. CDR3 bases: TGTGCCAGCTCTCGAAAGGAGGTCGGGTATACAAGCACAGATACGCAGTATTTT. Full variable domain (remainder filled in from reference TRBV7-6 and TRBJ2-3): GAGVSQSPRYKVTKRGQDVALRCDPISGHVSLYWYRQALGQGPEFLTYFNYEAQQDKSGLPNDRFSAERPEGSISTLTIQRTEQRDSAMYRCASSRKEVGYTSTDTQYFGPGTRLTVL.

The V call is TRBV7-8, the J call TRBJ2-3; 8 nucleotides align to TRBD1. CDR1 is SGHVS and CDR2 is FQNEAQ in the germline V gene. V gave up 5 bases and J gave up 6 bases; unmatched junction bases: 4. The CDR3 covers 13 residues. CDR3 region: CASSPGQADTQYF. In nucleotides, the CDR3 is TGTGCCAGCAGCCCGGGACAGGCGGATACGCAGTATTTT.

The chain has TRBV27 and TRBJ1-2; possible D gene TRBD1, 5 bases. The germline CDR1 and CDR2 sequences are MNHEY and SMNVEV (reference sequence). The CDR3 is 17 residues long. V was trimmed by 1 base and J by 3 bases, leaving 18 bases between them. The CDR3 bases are TGTGCCAGCAGTTTATTCCCCCTGGGGGATGAGGACTATGGCTACACCTTC. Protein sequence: CASSLFPLGDEDYGYTF.

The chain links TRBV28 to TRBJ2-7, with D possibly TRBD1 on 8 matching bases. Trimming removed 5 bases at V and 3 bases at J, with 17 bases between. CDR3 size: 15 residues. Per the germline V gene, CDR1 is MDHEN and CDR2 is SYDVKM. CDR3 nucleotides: TGTGCCAGCAGTGACGGGGGGACAGGACGCTACGAGCAGTACTTC. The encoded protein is CASSDGGTGRYEQYF.

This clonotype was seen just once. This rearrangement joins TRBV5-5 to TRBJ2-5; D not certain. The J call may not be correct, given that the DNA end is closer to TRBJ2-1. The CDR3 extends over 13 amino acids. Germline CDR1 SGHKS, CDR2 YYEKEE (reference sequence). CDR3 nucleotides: TGTGCCAGCAGCTTGTGGCAGCTAAATGAGCAGTTCTTC. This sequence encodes CASSLWQLNEQFF.

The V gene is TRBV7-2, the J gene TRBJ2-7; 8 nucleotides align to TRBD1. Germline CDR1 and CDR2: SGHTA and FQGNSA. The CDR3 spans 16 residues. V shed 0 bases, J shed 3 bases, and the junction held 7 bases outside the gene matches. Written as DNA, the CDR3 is TGTGCCAGCAGCTTAGCATACCGGACAGGGTTCTACGAGCAGTACTTC. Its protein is CASSLAYRTGFYEQYF.

The CDR3 region is CASTDVHVIETQYF. The DNA for the CDR3 is TGTGCCAGCACGGACGTTCATGTCATAGAGACCCAGTACTTC. The chain uses TRBV2 and TRBJ2-5; D unclear. The CDR3 sequence is 14 residues long. V lost 7 bases and J 4 bases, leaving 16 bases between the germline ends. Germline CDR1 is SNHLY and CDR2 is FYNNEI.

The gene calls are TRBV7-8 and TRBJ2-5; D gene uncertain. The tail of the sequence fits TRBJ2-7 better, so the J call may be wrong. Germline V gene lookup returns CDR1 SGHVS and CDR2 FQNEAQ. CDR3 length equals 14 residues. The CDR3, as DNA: TGTGCCAGCAGCTTAGAGGGCAGTCACTACGAGCAGTACTTC. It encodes CASSLEGSHYEQYF.

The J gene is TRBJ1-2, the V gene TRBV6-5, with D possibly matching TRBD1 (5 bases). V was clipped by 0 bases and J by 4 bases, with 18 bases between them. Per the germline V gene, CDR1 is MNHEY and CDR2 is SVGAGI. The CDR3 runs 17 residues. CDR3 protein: CASSYSVGSQGSYGYTF. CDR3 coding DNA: TGTGCCAGCAGTTACTCCGTCGGTTCCCAGGGATCCTATGGCTACACCTTC.